This T cell receptor (beta chain) was sequenced in a study of T cell changes during pregnancy in multiple sclerosis. CDR1 and CDR2 (germline): SNHLY, FYNNEI. Trimming pared 7 bases from V and 5 bases from J, leaving 14 bases between. The CDR3 has 13 amino acids. The protocol was immunoSEQ multiplex PCR, while the TCRdb copy is restricted to in-frame clones and leaves out a portion. The sample has about 38,000 clones, approximately 94% seen once; the top ten hold about 0.4%. This sequence was found in a female donor with multiple sclerosis, enrolled in a pregnancy study. The sample was CD4+ T cells from peripheral blood mononuclear cells, taken in the second trimester of pregnancy. The J gene is TRBJ1-1, the V gene TRBV2, with D tentatively TRBD1 (6 bases). The CDR3 sequence: CASIRQARTEAFF. The CDR3 nucleotides are TGTGCCAGCATAAGACAGGCGAGGACTGAAGCTTTCTTT.